Below, 2 T cell receptor beta chains from the same sample are listed, as sequenced in a study of STAT5B mutations in CD4+ large granular lymphocyte leukemia (dated by TCRdb to 2021 to 2024). The protocol used for the library was the immunoSEQ multiplex PCR assay. Here the immuneACCESS table is served through TCRdb, limited to in-frame sequences with V and J called. Missing clones are a known gap in these copies; in checked studies unresolved V genes cover under half, and the rest lacks a known reason. The table for this sample lists more than 40,000 clones; 80% to 85% of them were counted only once. The ten largest clones take up about 0.34% of the sample. Sequenced: CD4+ T cells from blood buffy coats. The source of these receptors is a human donor in good health.

The chain links TRBV7-6 to TRBJ2-3; D gene ambiguous. The CDR3 has 16 residues. Trimming took off 2 bases at V and 4 bases at J, with 16 bases between the two ends. CDR1 is SGHVS, CDR2 FNYEAQ, per germline. The CDR3 DNA sequence: TGTGCCAGCAGCTTATTTGGCAGCAAGTTCCCAGATACGCAGTATTTT. It encodes CASSLFGSKFPDTQYF.

Only a few counts were recorded for this clone. This chain uses TRBV5-1 with TRBJ1-2, with a possible D match to TRBD1 (6 bases). In germline, CDR1 is SGHRS, CDR2 YFSETQ. The CDR3 loop spans 15 amino acids. The V gene lost 4 bases and the J gene lost 2 bases, with 15 bases spanning the gap. The CDR3 DNA is TGCGCCAGCAGCCCACGCCGGGACACGAACTATGGCTACACCTTC. Translated, it gives CASSPRRDTNYGYTF.